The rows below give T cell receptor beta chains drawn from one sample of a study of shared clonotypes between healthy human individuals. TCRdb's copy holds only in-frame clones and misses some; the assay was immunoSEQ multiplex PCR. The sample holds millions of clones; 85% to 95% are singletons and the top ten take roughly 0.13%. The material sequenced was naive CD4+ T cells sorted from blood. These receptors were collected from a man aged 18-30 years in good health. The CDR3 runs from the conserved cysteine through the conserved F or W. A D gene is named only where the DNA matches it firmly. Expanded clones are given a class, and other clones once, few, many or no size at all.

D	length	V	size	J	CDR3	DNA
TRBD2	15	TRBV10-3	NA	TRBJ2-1	CAISELALGDNEQFF	TGTGCCATCAGTGAACTAGCGTTGGGGGATAATGAGCAGTTCTTC
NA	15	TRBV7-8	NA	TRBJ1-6	CASSLGTVYNSPLHF	TGTGCCAGCAGCTTAGGGACGGTATATAATTCACCCCTCCACTTT
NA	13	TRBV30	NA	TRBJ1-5	CAWSEVGNQPQHF	TGTGCCTGGAGTGAGGTCGGCAATCAGCCCCAGCATTTT
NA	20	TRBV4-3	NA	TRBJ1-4	CASSQDRAGDRFATNEKLFF	TGCGCCAGCAGCCAAGATCGGGCAGGGGATAGGTTTGCAACTAATGAAAAACTGTTTTTT
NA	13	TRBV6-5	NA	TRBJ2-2	CATRGRQTGELFF	TGTGCCACCCGGGGCAGGCAGACCGGGGAGCTGTTTTTT
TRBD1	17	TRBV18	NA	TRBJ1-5	CASSPGTASLSNQPQHF	TGTGCCAGCTCACCAGGGACAGCGAGCCTTAGCAATCAGCCCCAGCATTTT
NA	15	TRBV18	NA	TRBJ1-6	CASSPVQQINSPLHF	TGTGCCAGCTCACCGGTACAACAGATCAATTCACCCCTCCACTTT
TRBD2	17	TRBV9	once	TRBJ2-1	CASSIGLAGGPPDEQFF	TGTGCCAGCAGCATTGGACTAGCGGGAGGGCCGCCCGATGAGCAGTTCTTC
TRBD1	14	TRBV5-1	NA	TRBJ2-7	CASSSGQGTYEQYF	TGCGCCAGCAGCTCTGGACAGGGAACCTACGAGCAGTACTTC
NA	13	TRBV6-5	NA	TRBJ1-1	CASSTPQRGEAFF	TGTGCCAGCAGTACACCTCAAAGGGGGGAAGCTTTCTTT
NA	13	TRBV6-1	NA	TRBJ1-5	CASFDTSNQPQHF	TGTGCCAGTTTTGACACCAGCAATCAGCCCCAGCATTTT
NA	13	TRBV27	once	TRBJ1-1	CASAGQGITEAFF	TGTGCCAGCGCTGGGCAGGGAATCACTGAAGCTTTCTTT
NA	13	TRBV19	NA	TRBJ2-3	CASAGTSTDTQYF	TGTGCCAGTGCAGGGACTAGCACAGATACGCAGTATTTT
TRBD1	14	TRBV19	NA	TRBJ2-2	CASRFQGTAGELFF	TGTGCCAGTAGGTTTCAAGGGACAGCCGGGGAGCTGTTTTTT
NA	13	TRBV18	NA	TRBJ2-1	CASSPSGSNEQFF	TGTGCCAGCTCACCATCCGGGAGCAATGAGCAGTTCTTC
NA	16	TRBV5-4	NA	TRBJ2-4	CASSLDGGPAKNIQYF	TGTGCCAGCAGCTTGGACGGGGGCCCAGCCAAAAACATTCAGTACTTC
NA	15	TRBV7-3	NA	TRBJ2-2	CASSLSGDGTGELFF	TGTGCCAGCAGCTTATCAGGGGATGGGACCGGGGAGCTGTTTTTT
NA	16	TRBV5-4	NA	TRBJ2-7	CATNPARPGRGEEQYF	TGTGCGACGAACCCGGCCCGTCCCGGTCGGGGTGAGGAGCAGTACTTC
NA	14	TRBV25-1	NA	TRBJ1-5	CASKQSGRNQPQHF	TGTGCCAGCAAACAATCAGGACGCAATCAGCCCCAGCATTTT
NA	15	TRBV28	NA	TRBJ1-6	CASSRRQSFNSPLHF	TGTGCCAGCAGTCGACGACAGAGCTTTAATTCACCCCTCCACTTT
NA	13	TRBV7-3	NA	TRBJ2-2	CASSLGGSGELFF	TGTGCCAGCAGCTTAGGGGGCTCCGGGGAGCTGTTTTTT
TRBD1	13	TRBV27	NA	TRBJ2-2	CASSLQGAGELFF	TGTGCCAGCAGCCTACAGGGGGCCGGGGAGCTGTTTTTT
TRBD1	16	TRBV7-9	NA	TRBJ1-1	CASSLGGQGWRDEAFF	TGTGCCAGCAGCTTAGGGGGACAGGGGTGGAGGGATGAAGCTTTCTTT
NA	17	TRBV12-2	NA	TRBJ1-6	CASRLAQVVFQNSPLHF	TGTGCAAGTCGCTTAGCGCAGGTGGTTTTTCAGAATTCACCCCTCCACTTT
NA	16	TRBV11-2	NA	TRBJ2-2	CASSHRGSLNTGELFF	TGTGCCAGCAGCCATAGAGGTAGTCTTAACACCGGGGAGCTGTTTTTT
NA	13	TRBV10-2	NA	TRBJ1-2	CASNRGGAGGYTF	TGCGCCAGCAATAGAGGGGGGGCAGGTGGCTACACCTTC
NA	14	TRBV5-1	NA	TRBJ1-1	CASSPGHKNTEAFF	TGCGCCAGCAGCCCGGGACACAAGAACACTGAAGCTTTCTTT
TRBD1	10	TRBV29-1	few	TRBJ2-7	CSVYRDRAYF	TGCAGCGTATACCGGGACAGGGCGTACTTC
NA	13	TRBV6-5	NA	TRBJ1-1	CASSRQMNTEAFF	TGTGCCAGCAGTCGCCAGATGAACACTGAAGCTTTCTTT
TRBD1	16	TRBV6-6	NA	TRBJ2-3	CASRTQGAPSTDTQYF	TGTGCCAGCAGAACTCAGGGGGCCCCAAGCACAGATACGCAGTATTTT
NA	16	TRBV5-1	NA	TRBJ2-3	CASATQGGIKADTQYF	TGCGCCAGCGCCACCCAGGGGGGAATTAAGGCAGATACGCAGTATTTT
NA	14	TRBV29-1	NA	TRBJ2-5	CSVVIYGVGETQYF	TGCAGCGTTGTAATCTACGGGGTCGGAGAGACCCAGTACTTC
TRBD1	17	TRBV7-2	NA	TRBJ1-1	CASSLVATGGWNTEAFF	TGTGCCAGCAGCTTGGTTGCCACAGGGGGCTGGAACACTGAAGCTTTCTTT
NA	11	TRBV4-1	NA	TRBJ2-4	CASSQANIQYF	TGCGCCAGCAGCCAAGCGAACATTCAGTACTTC
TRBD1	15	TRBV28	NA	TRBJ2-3	CASSTGGASTDTQYF	TGTGCCAGCAGTACAGGGGGCGCTAGCACAGATACGCAGTATTTT